This T cell receptor beta chain derives from a study of T cells in tumors after PD-1 blockade. On the study more broadly: No patient had prior checkpoint blockade, systemic immunosuppression, or radiotherapy within 4 weeks. Peripheral blood samples averaged 36,536 unique clonotypes and around 120,000 templates. Treatment was either pembrolizumab 200 mg every 3 weeks or cemiplimab 350 mg every 2 weeks.

Comment on this clone: Its antigen is still unknown.

This CDR3 is built from 17 residues. The germline gives CDR1 LNHDA, CDR2 SQIVND (reference sequence). Germline trimming cut 4 bases from V and 2 bases from J; bases unmatched to any gene: 9. Study results and caveats: Some novel exhausted tumor clones appeared in pre-treatment blood, suggesting peripheral recruitment.

The data were produced by immunoSEQ multiplex PCR, yet TCRdb's version contains in-frame clones alone and is incomplete. The sample contains about 33,000 clones, about three quarters of which appear only once. This TCR was recovered from a human donor with basal cell carcinoma. The rearrangement uses TRBV19 and TRBJ2-3; 10 bases are a match to TRBD2. The sequenced sample was PBMCs, obtained before anti-PD-1 treatment. CDR3 region: CASSKRRAGGPTDTQYF. CDR3 coding DNA: TGTGCCAGTAGTAAGCGGCGAGCGGGAGGGCCCACAGATACGCAGTATTTT.